The 17 T cell receptor beta chains given below trace back to one sample, sequenced in a study of T cell responses to AZD1222 COVID-19 vaccine (dated by TCRdb to the early 2020s). The label giving this sample's time point can be read as: baseline before first vaccination. The receptor library was made with the immunoSEQ multiplex PCR assay. Not all clones reach the TCRdb copy of this immuneACCESS table, which keeps in-frame sequences only. Checked studies attribute under half of the gap to unresolved V genes and leave the rest unexplained. This sample has about 110,000 clones in its table, and 80% to 95% of those were observed once. Jointly, the top ten make up roughly 1.1% of the sample. The sequencing here drew on peripheral blood, taken on day 0 of AZD1222 vaccination. Source of these receptors: an adult in good health.

This clone has just one count. V gene TRBV7-6 combines with J gene TRBJ1-3; no clear D gene. This CDR3 spans 14 amino acids. Germline V gene data show CDR1 as SGHVS and CDR2 as FNYEAQ. Trimming took off 2 bases at V and 0 bases at J, with 5 bases between the two ends. The CDR3 DNA reads TGTGCCAGCAGCTTAATGGGCTCTGGAAACACCATATATTTT. Residues: CASSLMGSGNTIYF.

This chain joins TRBV5-1 and TRBJ1-1, with no clear D. Trimming took off 0 bases at V and 10 bases at J, with 10 bases between the two ends. This CDR3 is built from 12 residues. Germline V gene sequence: CDR1 SGHRS, CDR2 YFSETQ. The CDR3 nucleotides are TGCGCCAGCAGCTTGGATTATGGACGAGCTTTCTTT. This codes for CASSLDYGRAFF.

The genes are TRBV4-2 and TRBJ1-2; D gene unclear. This CDR3 contains 14 residues. V shed 0 bases and J shed 4 bases, with 9 bases lying between them. Germline V gives CDR1 LGHNA, CDR2 YNFKEQ. CDR3: CASSQDVMSYGYTF. In DNA, the CDR3 is TGTGCCAGCAGCCAAGATGTGATGAGCTATGGCTACACCTTC.

This chain joins TRBV7-6 and TRBJ1-3; no clear D. The CDR3 runs 16 residues. V dropped 5 bases and J dropped 0 bases, with 14 bases sitting between them. Germline CDR1 SGHVS, CDR2 FNYEAQ. The DNA of the CDR3 is TGTGCCAGCAGCAGGGCCGGTCAGAGCTCTGGAAACACCATATATTTT. Translated, it gives CASSRAGQSSGNTIYF.

The chain carries TRBV28 and TRBJ2-1; D unresolved. Looked up from germline, CDR1 is MDHEN and CDR2 is SYDVKM. V dropped 6 bases and J dropped 7 bases, with 7 bases sitting between them. This CDR3 spans 11 amino acids. The CDR3 sequence: CASRAYNEQFF. The CDR3 DNA reads TGTGCCAGCAGGGCATATAATGAGCAGTTCTTC.

This clone appeared a few times. This CDR3 is CASSRTSTGEDYEQYF. Here the CDR3 DNA reads TGCGCCAGCAGTCGGACATCAACAGGCGAGGACTACGAGCAGTACTTC. The chain couples TRBV23-1 to TRBJ2-7; D may be TRBD1 (5 bases). TRBV23-1 is designated an ORF whose function remains uncertain. The CDR3 contains 16 residues. Trimming removed 4 bases from V and 3 bases from J, with 19 bases in between.

The chain employs TRBV7-3 and TRBJ2-3; no definite D call. CDR3 length equals 14 residues. Germline V gene data show CDR1 as SGHTA and CDR2 as FQGTGA. Deletions cut 2 bases from V and 4 bases from J, with 10 bases between. In DNA, the CDR3 is TGTGCCAGCAGCTTAGTTGCTTTTCCAGATACGCAGTATTTT. Translating gives CASSLVAFPDTQYF.

The chain combines TRBV6-1 with TRBJ1-6, with D perhaps matching TRBD1 (5 bases). V shed 2 bases and J shed 9 bases, with 8 bases lying between them. Germline V gene data show CDR1 as MNHNS and CDR2 as SASEGT. The CDR3 extends over 13 amino acids. The CDR3 DNA follows: TGTGCCAGCAGTGAAAACCAGGGTTCACCCCTCCACTTT. Translated: CASSENQGSPLHF.

The chain joins TRBV9 to TRBJ1-2, with 11 bases matching TRBD1. The germline V gene encodes CDR1 SGDLS and CDR2 YYNGEE. Trimming took 4 bases from V and 3 from J; bases not matched to a gene: 11. The CDR3 contains 17 residues. CDR3 loop: CASSSPGGQGDHYGYTF. The CDR3 bases are TGTGCCAGCAGCTCCCCAGGGGGACAGGGGGACCACTATGGCTACACCTTC.

The chain combines TRBV9 with TRBJ2-1; 12 positions match TRBD2. The CDR3 runs to 16 residues. Germline values: CDR1 SGDLS, CDR2 YYNGEE. With 4 bases clipped from V and 6 bases from J, the junction kept 8 bases outside the gene matches. Here the CDR3 reads CASSPRGLAGSNEQFF. CDR3 nucleotide sequence: TGTGCCAGCAGCCCTCGTGGACTAGCGGGGAGCAATGAGCAGTTCTTC.

The chain recombines TRBV7-3 with TRBJ2-1; the D gene is possibly TRBD2 (5 bases). Germline CDR1 is SGHTA and CDR2 is FQGTGA. This CDR3 region has 14 residues. Between the trimmed V and J ends, which lost 4 bases and 7 bases, there was a span of 14 bases. The CDR3 DNA reads TGTGCCAGCAGCTCCAACCGGGGTCGTAATGAGCAGTTCTTC. Translating gives CASSSNRGRNEQFF. Looking up the rest from reference TRBV7-3 and TRBJ2-1 gives the full variable domain: GAGVSQTPSNKVTEKGKYVELRCDPISGHTALYWYRQSLGQGPEFLIYFQGTGAADDSGLPNDRFFAVRPEGSVSTLKIQRTERGDSAVYLCASSSNRGRNEQFFGPGTRLTVL.

V usage is TRBV19 and J usage is TRBJ1-4; unclear D gene. Trimming left V 4 bases short and J 4 bases short, with 10 bases between. Per the germline V gene, CDR1 is LNHDA and CDR2 is SQIVND (reference sequence). CDR3 length: 14 residues. The CDR3 sequence is CASSRAADNEKLFF. CDR3 bases: TGTGCCAGTAGTAGGGCAGCAGATAATGAAAAACTGTTTTTT.

The genes are TRBV7-2 and TRBJ1-2; TRBD1 is a possible D gene (5 bases). V lost 2 bases and J 3 bases, leaving 10 bases between the germline ends. Germline V gene lookup returns CDR1 SGHTA and CDR2 FQGNSA. The CDR3 is made up of 14 amino acids. CDR3 nucleotide sequence: TGTGCCAGCAGCTTATCGGGGCAGGACTATGGCTACACCTTC. This gives the protein CASSLSGQDYGYTF. Filled out from reference TRBV7-2 and TRBJ1-2, the complete variable domain reads GAGVSQSPSNKVTEKGKDVELRCDPISGHTALYWYRQSLGQGLEFLIYFQGNSAPDKSGLPSDRFSAERTGGSVSTLTIQRTQQEDSAVYLCASSLSGQDYGYTFGSGTRLTVV.

The chain uses TRBV6-2 or TRBV6-3 and TRBJ1-1; D not resolved. V lost 6 bases, J lost 4 bases, and 15 bases lay in between. The CDR3 extends over 14 amino acids. Germline V gene sequence: CDR1 MNHEY, CDR2 SVGEGT. CDR3: CASSRKSRGTEAFF. For the CDR3, the DNA is TGTGCCAGCAGCCGGAAGTCACGGGGCACTGAAGCTTTCTTT.

The chain couples TRBV6-7 to TRBJ1-5; D is undetermined. TRBV6-7 is known as an ORF, though its function is uncertain. The CDR3 contains 14 residues. V was pared by 6 bases and J by 6 bases, with 15 bases between. The CDR3 bases are TGTGCCAGCAGCGACCGGTTATCCGGTCAGCCCCAGCATTTT. It specifies CASSDRLSGQPQHF.

The CDR3 region is CASSYERGGYEQYF. The DNA of the CDR3 is TGTGCCAGCAGCTACGAGCGGGGGGGCTACGAGCAGTACTTC. The chain uses TRBV5-5 and TRBJ2-7; 10 positions agree with TRBD2. The V segment lost 3 bases and the J segment 3 bases; nucleotides outside the gene matches: 3. This CDR3 contains 14 residues. CDR1 is SGHKS, CDR2 YYEKEE, per germline (reference sequence). Full variable domain (missing parts from reference TRBV5-5 and TRBJ2-7): DAGVTQSPTHLIKTRGQQVTLRCSPISGHKSVSWYQQVLGQGPQFIFQYYEKEERGRGNFPDRFSARQFPNYSSELNVNALLLGDSALYLCASSYERGGYEQYFGPGTRLTVT.

J is TRBJ2-7 and V is TRBV19; 10 bases map to TRBD2. CDR1 is LNHDA, CDR2 SQIVND, per germline (reference sequence). The CDR3 runs 15 residues. Trimming cost V 6 bases and J 2 bases; bases outside gene matches: 7. CDR3 amino acids: CASRGTSEGTYEQYF. For the CDR3, the DNA is TGTGCCAGTAGAGGGACTAGCGAAGGCACCTACGAGCAGTACTTC.